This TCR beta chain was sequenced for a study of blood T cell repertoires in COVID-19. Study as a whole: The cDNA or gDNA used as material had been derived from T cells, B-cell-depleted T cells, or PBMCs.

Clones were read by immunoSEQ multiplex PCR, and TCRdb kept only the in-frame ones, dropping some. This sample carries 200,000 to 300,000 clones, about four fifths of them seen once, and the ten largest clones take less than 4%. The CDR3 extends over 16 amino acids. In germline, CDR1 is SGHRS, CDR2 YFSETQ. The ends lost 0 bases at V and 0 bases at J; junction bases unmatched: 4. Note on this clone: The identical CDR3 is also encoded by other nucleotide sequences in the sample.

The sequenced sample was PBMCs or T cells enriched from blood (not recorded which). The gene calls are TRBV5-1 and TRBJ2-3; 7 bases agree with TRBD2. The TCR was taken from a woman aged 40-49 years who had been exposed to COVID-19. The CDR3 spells CASSLVGGSSTDTQYF. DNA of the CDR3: TGCGCCAGCAGCTTGGTGGGGGGGTCTAGCACAGATACGCAGTATTTT.